This TCR beta chain was recovered during a study of regulatory T cells in long-lasting Graves disease. This clonotype was seen at least ten times. Combining iRepertoire HTBI primers with Arm-PCR of CDR3 regions, the authors built TCR beta libraries. TCRdb re-called the multiplex PCR reads through MiXCR, storing one row per CDR3 protein. This sample has about 360,000 distinct CDR3 sequences, with about 17% found just once. Time point: newly diagnosed GD, antithyroid drugs for less than 3 months. RNA extracted from PBMCs served as the sequencing template. Trimming removed 2 bases at V and 3 bases at J, with 17 bases between. The CDR3 runs 16 residues. Germline CDR1 is PRHDT and CDR2 is FYEKMQ (reference sequence). This sample was also put to use in a study of T cells in Graves' hyperthyroidism and ophthalmopathy. That publication notes: The hyperthyroidism patients had all been newly diagnosed, and their disease duration was under 2 months. Their ages ranged from 18 to 65 years. Patients with uncontrolled infections, other autoimmune diseases, pregnancy or lactation were excluded.

The sequences come from peripheral blood mononuclear cells (PBMCs), collected at new diagnosis, from a patient treated with antithyroid drugs. This clonotype was obtained from a woman aged 18-29 years with Graves disease. The V and J genes are TRBV13 and TRBJ2-7; no clear D. The CDR3 nucleotides read TGTGCCAGCAGCTTATTCGAAGTTTCCAAAAACTACGAGCAGTACTTC. Translating it yields CASSLFEVSKNYEQYF.